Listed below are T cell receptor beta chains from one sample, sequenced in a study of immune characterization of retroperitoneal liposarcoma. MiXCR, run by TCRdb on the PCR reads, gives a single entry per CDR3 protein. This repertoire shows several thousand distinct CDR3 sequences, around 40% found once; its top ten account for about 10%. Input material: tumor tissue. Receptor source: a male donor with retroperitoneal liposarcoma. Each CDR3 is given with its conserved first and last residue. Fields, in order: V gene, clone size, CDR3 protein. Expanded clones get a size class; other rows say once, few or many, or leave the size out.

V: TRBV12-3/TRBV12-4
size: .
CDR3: CASSESSGTGNDEQFF

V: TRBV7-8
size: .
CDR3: CASSLVGLAGADTQYF

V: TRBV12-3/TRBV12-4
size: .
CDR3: CASSQPTQGGSGDTQYF

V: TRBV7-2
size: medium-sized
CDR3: CASSLGPTSGWQFF

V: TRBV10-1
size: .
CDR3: CASSDLGTGTGEDMQYF

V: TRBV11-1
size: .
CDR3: CASSSAGGNYEQYF

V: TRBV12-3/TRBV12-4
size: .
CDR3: CASSYWTGASTNEKLFF

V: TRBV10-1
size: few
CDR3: CASSELQSGNEQFF

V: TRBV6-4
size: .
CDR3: CASSEFPPGQGGNEQYF

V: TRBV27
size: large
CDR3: CASRPDSYNEQFF

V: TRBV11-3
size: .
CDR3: CASSRGTSWTQFF

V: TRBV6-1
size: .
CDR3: CASSYRRDYEQFF

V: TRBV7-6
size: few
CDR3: CASSLGQPNSPLHF